This TCR beta chain was captured by sequencing in a study of shared T cell receptors in the human thymus. Repertoires were generated with immunoSEQ multiplex PCR, while TCRdb's copy carries only in-frame clones and drops some. The table includes some 700,000 clones, 80% to 90% detected once. In germline, CDR1 is MRHNA, CDR2 SNTAGT. V shed 6 bases and J shed 0 bases, with 8 bases lying between them. This CDR3 region has 13 residues. The same data also went into a second study, on human thymus T cells.

V gene TRBV6-4 combines with J gene TRBJ1-2, with D perhaps matching TRBD1 (5 bases). The sequenced sample was thymocytes. This receptor was identified in a girl in the first two years of life with a congenital heart defect. DNA for the CDR3: TGTGCCAGCAGGGGGCCCCCTAACTATGGCTACACCTTC. Translating it yields CASRGPPNYGYTF.